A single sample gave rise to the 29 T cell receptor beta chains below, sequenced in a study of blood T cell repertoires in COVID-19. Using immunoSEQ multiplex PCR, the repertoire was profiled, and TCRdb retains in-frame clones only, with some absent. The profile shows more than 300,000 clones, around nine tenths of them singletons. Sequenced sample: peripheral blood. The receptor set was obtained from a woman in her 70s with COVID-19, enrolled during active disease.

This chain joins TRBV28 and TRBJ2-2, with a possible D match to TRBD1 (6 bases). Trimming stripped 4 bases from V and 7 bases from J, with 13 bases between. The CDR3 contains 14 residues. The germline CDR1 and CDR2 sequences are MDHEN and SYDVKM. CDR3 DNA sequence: TGTGCCAGCAGTTCTGGGGGCGCGATCGGGGAGCTGTTTTTT. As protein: CASSSGGAIGELFF.

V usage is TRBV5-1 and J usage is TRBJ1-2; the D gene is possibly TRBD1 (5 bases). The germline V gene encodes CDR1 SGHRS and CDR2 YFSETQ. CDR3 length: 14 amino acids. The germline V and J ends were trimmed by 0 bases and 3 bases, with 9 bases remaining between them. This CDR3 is CASSLAGGDYGYTF. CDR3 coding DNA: TGCGCCAGCAGCTTGGCTGGGGGGGACTATGGCTACACCTTC.

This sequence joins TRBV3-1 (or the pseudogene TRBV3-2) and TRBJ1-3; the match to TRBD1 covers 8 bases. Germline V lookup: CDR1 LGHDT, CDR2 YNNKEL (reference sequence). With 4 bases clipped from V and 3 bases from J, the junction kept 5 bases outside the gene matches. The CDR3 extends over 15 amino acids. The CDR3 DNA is TGTGCCAGCAGCCCTCCGGACAGGGTTGGAAACACCATATATTTT. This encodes CASSPPDRVGNTIYF.

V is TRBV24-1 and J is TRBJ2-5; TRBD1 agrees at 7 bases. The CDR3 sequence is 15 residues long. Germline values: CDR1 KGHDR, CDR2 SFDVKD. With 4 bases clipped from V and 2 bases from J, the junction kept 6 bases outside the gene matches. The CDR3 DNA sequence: TGTGCCACCAGTGAACGTGACAGGGCTCAAGAGACCCAGTACTTC. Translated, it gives CATSERDRAQETQYF.

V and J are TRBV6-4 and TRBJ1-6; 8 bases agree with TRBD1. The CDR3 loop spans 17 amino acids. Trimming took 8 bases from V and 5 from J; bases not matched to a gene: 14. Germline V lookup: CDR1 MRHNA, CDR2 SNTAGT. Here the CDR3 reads CASRFSGQGWNNSPLHF. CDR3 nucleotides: TGTGCCAGCCGATTTTCTGGACAGGGTTGGAATAATTCACCCCTCCACTTT.

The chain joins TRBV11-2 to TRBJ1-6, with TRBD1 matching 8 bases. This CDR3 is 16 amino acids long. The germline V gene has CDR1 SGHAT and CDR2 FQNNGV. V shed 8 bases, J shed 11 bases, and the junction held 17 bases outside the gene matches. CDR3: CASAGRGTGTHPPLHF. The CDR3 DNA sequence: TGTGCCAGCGCGGGGAGAGGGACAGGAACCCATCCACCCCTCCACTTT. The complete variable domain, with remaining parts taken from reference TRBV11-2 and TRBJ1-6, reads EAGVAQSPRYKIIEKRQSVAFWCNPISGHATLYWYQQILGQGPKLLIQFQNNGVVDDSQLPKDRFSAERLKGVDSTLKIQPAKLEDSAVYLCASAGRGTGTHPPLHFGNGTRLTVT.

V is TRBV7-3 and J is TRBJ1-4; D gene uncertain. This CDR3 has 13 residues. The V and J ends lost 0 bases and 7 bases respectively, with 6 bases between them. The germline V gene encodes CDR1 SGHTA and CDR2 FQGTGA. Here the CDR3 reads CASSLTPGEKLFF. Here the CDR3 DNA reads TGTGCCAGCAGCTTAACCCCCGGTGAAAAACTGTTTTTT.

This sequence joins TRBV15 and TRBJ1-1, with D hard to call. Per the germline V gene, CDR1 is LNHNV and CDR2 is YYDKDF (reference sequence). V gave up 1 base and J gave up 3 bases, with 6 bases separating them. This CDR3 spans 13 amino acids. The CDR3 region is CATSRGRYTEAFF. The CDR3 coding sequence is TGTGCCACCAGCAGAGGCAGATACACTGAAGCTTTCTTT.

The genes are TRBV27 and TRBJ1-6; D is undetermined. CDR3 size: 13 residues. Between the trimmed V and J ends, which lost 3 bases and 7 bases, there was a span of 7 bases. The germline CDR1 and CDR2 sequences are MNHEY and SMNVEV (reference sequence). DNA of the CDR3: TGTGCCAGCAGTTTCGACTGGAATTCACCCCTCCACTTT. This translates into CASSFDWNSPLHF.

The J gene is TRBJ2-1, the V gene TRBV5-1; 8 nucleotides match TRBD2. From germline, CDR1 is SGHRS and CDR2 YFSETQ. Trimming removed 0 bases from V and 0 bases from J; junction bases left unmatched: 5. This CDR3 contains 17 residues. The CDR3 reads CASSLGPSGSSYNEQFF. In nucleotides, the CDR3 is TGCGCCAGCAGCTTGGGCCCCAGCGGGAGCTCCTACAATGAGCAGTTCTTC.

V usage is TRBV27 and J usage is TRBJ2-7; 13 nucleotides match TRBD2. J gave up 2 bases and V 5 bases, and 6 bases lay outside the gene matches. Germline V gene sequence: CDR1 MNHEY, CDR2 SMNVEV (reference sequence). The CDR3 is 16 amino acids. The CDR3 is CASSQGTSGAPYEQYF. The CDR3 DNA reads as TGTGCCAGCAGTCAAGGGACTAGCGGGGCTCCCTACGAGCAGTACTTC.

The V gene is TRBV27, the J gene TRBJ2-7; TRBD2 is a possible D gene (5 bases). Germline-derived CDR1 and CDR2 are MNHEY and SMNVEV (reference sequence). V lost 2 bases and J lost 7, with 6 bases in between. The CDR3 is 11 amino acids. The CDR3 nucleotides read TGTGCCAGCAGTTTACCGGGGGAGCAGTACTTC. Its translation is CASSLPGEQYF.

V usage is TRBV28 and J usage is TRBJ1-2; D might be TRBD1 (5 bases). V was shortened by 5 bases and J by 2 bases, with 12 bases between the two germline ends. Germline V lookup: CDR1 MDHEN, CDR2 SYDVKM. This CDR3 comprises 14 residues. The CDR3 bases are TGTGCCAGCAGTCCGTTACAGGAGAACTATGGCTACACCTTC. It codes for CASSPLQENYGYTF.

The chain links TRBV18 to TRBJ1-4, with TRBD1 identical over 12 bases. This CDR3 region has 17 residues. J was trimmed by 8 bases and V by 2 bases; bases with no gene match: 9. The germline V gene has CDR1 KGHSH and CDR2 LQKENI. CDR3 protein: CASSPRVGQGAGEKLFF. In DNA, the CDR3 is TGTGCCAGCTCACCAAGAGTGGGACAGGGGGCCGGAGAAAAACTGTTTTTT.

CDR3 sequence (DNA): TGTGCCAGCAGTACGACAGGGCATGGCTACACCTTC. Amino acids: CASSTTGHGYTF. The genes are TRBV12-3 or TRBV12-4 and TRBJ1-2; 7 bases align to TRBD1. The CDR3 is 12 residues long. The V gene end was trimmed by 5 bases and the J gene end by 6 bases; junction bases not matched to a gene: 3.

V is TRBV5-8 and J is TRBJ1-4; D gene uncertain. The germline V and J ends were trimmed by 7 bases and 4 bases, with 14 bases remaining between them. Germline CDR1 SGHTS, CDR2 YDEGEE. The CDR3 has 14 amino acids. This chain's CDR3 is CASGRESLNEKLFF. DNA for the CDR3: TGTGCCAGCGGGCGGGAGAGCCTTAATGAAAAACTGTTTTTT.

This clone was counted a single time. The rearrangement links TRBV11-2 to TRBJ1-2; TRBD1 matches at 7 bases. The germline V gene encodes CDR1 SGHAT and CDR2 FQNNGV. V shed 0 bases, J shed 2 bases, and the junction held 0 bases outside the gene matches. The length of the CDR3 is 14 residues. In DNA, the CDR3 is TGTGCCAGCAGCTTAGAACAGGGGAACTATGGCTACACCTTC. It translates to CASSLEQGNYGYTF.

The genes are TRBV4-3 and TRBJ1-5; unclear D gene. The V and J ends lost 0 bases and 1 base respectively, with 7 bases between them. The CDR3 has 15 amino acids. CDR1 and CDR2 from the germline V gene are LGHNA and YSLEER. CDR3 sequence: CASSQESGSNQPQHF. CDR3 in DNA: TGCGCCAGCAGCCAAGAGTCCGGGAGCAATCAGCCCCAGCATTTT.

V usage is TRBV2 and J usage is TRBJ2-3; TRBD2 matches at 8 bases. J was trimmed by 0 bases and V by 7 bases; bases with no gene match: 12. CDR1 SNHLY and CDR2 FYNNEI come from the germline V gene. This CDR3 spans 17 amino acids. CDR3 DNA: TGTGCCAGCATTCCCCTCGGGGGGGCTCAAAGCACAGATACGCAGTATTTT. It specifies CASIPLGGAQSTDTQYF.

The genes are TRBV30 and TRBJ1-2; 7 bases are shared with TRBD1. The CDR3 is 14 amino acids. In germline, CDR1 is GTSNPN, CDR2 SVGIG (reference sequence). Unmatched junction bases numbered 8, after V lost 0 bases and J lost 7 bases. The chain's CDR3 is CAWSVYQGVGGYTF. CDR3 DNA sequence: TGTGCCTGGAGTGTATACCAGGGGGTGGGTGGCTACACCTTC. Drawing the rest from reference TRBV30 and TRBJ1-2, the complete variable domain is SQTIHQWPATLVQPVGSPLSLECTVEGTSNPNLYWYRQAAGRGLQLLFYSVGIGQISSEVPQNLSASRPQDRQFILSSKKLLLSDSGFYLCAWSVYQGVGGYTFGSGTRLTVV.

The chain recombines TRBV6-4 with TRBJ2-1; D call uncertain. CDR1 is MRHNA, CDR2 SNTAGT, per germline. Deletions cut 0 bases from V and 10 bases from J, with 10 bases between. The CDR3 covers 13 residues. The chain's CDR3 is CASSDSGFGEQFF. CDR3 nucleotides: TGTGCCAGCAGTGACTCCGGGTTTGGGGAGCAGTTCTTC.

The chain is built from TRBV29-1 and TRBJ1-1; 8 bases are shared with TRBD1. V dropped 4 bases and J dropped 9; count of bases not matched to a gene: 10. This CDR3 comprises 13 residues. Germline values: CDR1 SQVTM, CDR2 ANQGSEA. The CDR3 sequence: CSVVVTGAFKAFF. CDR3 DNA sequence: TGCAGCGTTGTTGTGACAGGGGCTTTCAAAGCTTTCTTT.

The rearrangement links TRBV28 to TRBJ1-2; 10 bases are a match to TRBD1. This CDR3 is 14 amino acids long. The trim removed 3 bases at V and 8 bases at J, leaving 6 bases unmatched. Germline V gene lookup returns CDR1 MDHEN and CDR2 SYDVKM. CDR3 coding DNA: TGTGCCAGCAGTTTCTCCGGGACAGGGGAAGGCTACACCTTC. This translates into CASSFSGTGEGYTF.

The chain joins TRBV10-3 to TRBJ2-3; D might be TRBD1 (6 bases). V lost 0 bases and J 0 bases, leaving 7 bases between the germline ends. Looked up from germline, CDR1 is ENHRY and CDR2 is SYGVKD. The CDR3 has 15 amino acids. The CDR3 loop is CAISESDRSTDTQYF. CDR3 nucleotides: TGTGCCATCAGTGAGTCTGACAGGAGCACAGATACGCAGTATTTT.

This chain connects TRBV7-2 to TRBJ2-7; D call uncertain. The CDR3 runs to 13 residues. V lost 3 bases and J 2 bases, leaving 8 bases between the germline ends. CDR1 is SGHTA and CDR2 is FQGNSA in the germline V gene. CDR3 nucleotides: TGTGCCAGCAGCTTCTCAACTGCCTACGAGCAGTACTTC. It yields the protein CASSFSTAYEQYF.

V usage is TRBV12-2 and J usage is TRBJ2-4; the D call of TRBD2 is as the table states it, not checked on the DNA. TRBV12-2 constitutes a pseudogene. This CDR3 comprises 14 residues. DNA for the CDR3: TGTGCAAGTCGCTTAGAGAGAGCCAAAAACATTCAGTACTTC. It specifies CASRLERAKNIQYF.

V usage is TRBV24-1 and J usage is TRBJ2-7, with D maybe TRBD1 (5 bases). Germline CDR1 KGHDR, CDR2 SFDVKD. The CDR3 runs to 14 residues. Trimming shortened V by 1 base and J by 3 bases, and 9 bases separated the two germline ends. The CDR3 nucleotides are TGTGCCACCAGTGATTTAGGCAGGGTCTACGAGCAGTACTTC. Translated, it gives CATSDLGRVYEQYF.

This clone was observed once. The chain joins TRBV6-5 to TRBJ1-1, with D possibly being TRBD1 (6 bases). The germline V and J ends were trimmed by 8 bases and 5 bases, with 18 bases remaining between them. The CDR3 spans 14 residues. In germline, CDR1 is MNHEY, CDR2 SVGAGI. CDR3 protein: CASQLQGRGTEAFF. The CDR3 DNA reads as TGTGCCAGCCAACTCCAAGGCAGGGGAACTGAAGCTTTCTTT.

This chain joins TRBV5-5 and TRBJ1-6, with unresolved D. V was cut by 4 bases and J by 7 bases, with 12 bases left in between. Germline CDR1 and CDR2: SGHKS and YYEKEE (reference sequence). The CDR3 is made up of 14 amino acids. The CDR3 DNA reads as TGTGCCAGCAGCCCCGTTGGGCTAAATTCACCCCTCCACTTT. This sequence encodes CASSPVGLNSPLHF.